The clone carrying this T cell receptor (beta chain) was found a few times. Antigen unknown. Trimming removed 4 bases at V and 9 bases at J, with 32 bases between. Germline assignment: CDR1 SGHRS and CDR2 YFSETQ. This CDR3 contains 19 residues. The data stem from a study of cytomegalovirus exposure and HLA in healthy donors. Study context: Around 200 million T cells yielded 100 million or so unique TCR beta sequences, as an earlier analysis found. Broader study findings: V- and J-gene trimming in TCR beta was tied to a missense DCLRE1C variant by an analysis performed later. Later, an analysis showed that TCR beta chains associated with HLA were more clonally expanded than others that were equally common. Cytomegalovirus association was assigned to some 160 TCR beta chains.

The primer mix had 60 Vbeta and 13 Jbeta primers. Method: immunoSEQ multiplex PCR; TCRdb's copy keeps in-frame clones and lacks some. The sample has 150,000 to 200,000 clones; more than 65% are singletons. The V gene is TRBV5-1, the J gene TRBJ2-1, with D perhaps matching TRBD1 (5 bases). Sample: PBMCs. This TCR was sampled from a male donor in good health and CMV-seronegative. The CDR3 DNA follows: TGCGCCAGCAGCGTCACTGTTCCTTTCGTGGACAACGAGGACGGTGAGCAGTTCTTC. Amino acid sequence: CASSVTVPFVDNEDGEQFF. The full variable domain, its missing parts supplied by reference TRBV5-1 and TRBJ2-1, is KAGVTQTPRYLIKTRGQQVTLSCSPISGHRSVSWYQQTPGQGLQFLFEYFSETQRNKGNFPGRFSGRQFSNSRSEMNVSTLELGDSALYLCASSVTVPFVDNEDGEQFFGPGTRLTVL.